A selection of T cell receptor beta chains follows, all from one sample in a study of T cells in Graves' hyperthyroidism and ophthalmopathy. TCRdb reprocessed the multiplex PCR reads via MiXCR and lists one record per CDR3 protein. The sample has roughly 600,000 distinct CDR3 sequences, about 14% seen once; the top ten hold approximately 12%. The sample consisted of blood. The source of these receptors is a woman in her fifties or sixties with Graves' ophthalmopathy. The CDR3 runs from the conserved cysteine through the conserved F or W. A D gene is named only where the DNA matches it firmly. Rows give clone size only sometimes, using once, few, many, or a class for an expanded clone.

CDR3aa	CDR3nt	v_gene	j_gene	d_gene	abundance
CASSSSGTPYNEQFF	TGCGCCAGCAGCTCTAGCGGGACCCCCTACAATGAGCAGTTCTTC	TRBV5-1	TRBJ2-1	TRBD2	many
CAWTGTSGMFNEQFF	TGTGCCTGGACCGGGACTAGCGGGATGTTCAATGAGCAGTTCTTC	TRBV30	TRBJ2-1	TRBD2	few
CASRTGLAGGDEQFF	TGCGCCAGCAGGACGGGGCTAGCGGGGGGAGATGAGCAGTTCTTC	TRBV5-1	TRBJ2-1	TRBD2	few
CSVVQAYEQYF	TGCAGCGTTGTCCAGGCCTACGAGCAGTACTTC	TRBV29-1	TRBJ2-7	-	-
CSPLAGLDTQYF	TGCAGTCCCCTAGCGGGTCTGGATACGCAGTATTTT	TRBV20-1	TRBJ2-3	TRBD2	-
CASSQVLLAAMNTEAFF	TGCGCCAGCAGCCAAGTGTTGCTTGCGGCAATGAACACTGAAGCTTTCTTT	TRBV4-1	TRBJ1-1	-	many
CASSLEVQPTYEQYF	TGTGCCAGCAGCTTAGAAGTCCAGCCGACCTACGAGCAGTACTTC	TRBV7-2	TRBJ2-7	-	-
CASSPRQGPTYEQYF	TGTGCCAGCAGCCCCCGTCAGGGGCCTACCTACGAGCAGTACTTC	TRBV7-3	TRBJ2-7	-	many
CSADGTSGTYEQYF	TGCAGTGCTGATGGGACTAGCGGAACCTACGAGCAGTACTTC	TRBV20-1	TRBJ2-7	TRBD2	many
CASSLVGRQNTGELFF	TGTGCCAGCAGCTTAGTAGGGCGGCAGAACACCGGGGAGCTGTTTTTT	TRBV11-2	TRBJ2-2	-	many
CASQWMGGNNEQFF	TGTGCCAGCCAATGGATGGGGGGGAACAATGAGCAGTTCTTC	TRBV11-3	TRBJ2-1	TRBD2	-
CASLHREGYTGELFF	TGTGCCAGCCTTCACAGGGAGGGGTACACCGGGGAGCTGTTTTTT	TRBV28	TRBJ2-2	-	many
CSDTSRGALAKNIQYF	TGCAGTGACACGTCCCGGGGGGCTTTAGCCAAAAACATTCAGTACTTC	TRBV20-1	TRBJ2-4	-	few
CASSSQGARYNEQFF	TGTGCCAGCAGTTCTCAGGGGGCAAGGTACAATGAGCAGTTCTTC	TRBV6-2/TRBV6-3	TRBJ2-1	TRBD1	-
CASGRAGSYNEQFF	TGTGCCAGCGGAAGGGCCGGGTCCTACAATGAGCAGTTCTTC	TRBV6-2/TRBV6-3	TRBJ2-1	-	few
CASSLLEGGLNEQFF	TGTGCCAGCAGTTTATTGGAGGGAGGTCTAAATGAGCAGTTCTTC	TRBV27	TRBJ2-1	-	many
CASSSDRARAFF	TGTGCCAGCAGCTCCGACAGGGCAAGAGCTTTCTTT	TRBV6-1	TRBJ1-1	TRBD1	many
CSVLRAYEQYF	TGCAGCGTTCTCAGGGCTTACGAGCAGTACTTC	TRBV29-1	TRBJ2-7	-	few
CASSIFTSESYNEQFF	TGTGCCAGTAGTATTTTCACTAGCGAGTCCTACAATGAGCAGTTCTTC	TRBV19	TRBJ2-1	TRBD2	many
CASSLMQGRLNTEAFF	TGTGCCAGCAGCTTAATGCAGGGGAGGTTGAACACTGAAGCTTTCTTT	TRBV11-2	TRBJ1-1	-	many
CASSFQLPTVANYGYTF	TGTGCCAGCAGCTTCCAACTACCGACGGTAGCTAACTATGGCTACACCTTC	TRBV7-9	TRBJ1-2	-	many
CASSVGLAGVSGELFF	TGTGCCAGCAGCGTGGGACTAGCGGGAGTCTCCGGGGAGCTGTTTTTT	TRBV9	TRBJ2-2	TRBD2	-
CASSTRGQGNGRPQHF	TGTGCCAGTAGTACCCGGGGACAGGGCAATGGCCGGCCCCAGCATTTT	TRBV19	TRBJ1-5	TRBD1	-
CSGATSRSDEQFF	TGCAGCGGGGCCACATCGAGGTCCGATGAGCAGTTCTTC	TRBV29-1	TRBJ2-1	-	few
CASSTRPFYEQYF	TGTGCCAGTAGTACCAGACCCTTCTACGAGCAGTACTTC	TRBV19	TRBJ2-7	-	-
CASSLALKASGHNEQFF	TGTGCCAGCAGTTTAGCCCTCAAGGCTAGTGGACACAATGAGCAGTTCTTC	TRBV12-3/TRBV12-4	TRBJ2-1	-	many
CASSFLSIAGTPSQETQYF	TGTGCCAGCAGTTTTCTTTCTATTGCCGGGACTCCAAGCCAAGAGACCCAGTACTTC	TRBV28	TRBJ2-5	-	many
CASSADRGNYGYTF	TGTGCCAGCAGTGCGGACAGGGGGAACTATGGCTACACCTTC	TRBV6-2/TRBV6-3	TRBJ1-2	TRBD1	-
CATSSLGTPPGQGTHEQFF	TGTGCCACCAGCAGCCTCGGTACTCCCCCGGGACAGGGGACCCATGAGCAGTTCTTC	TRBV15	TRBJ2-1	TRBD1	many
CASSIGATGTVDEQYF	TGTGCCAGTAGTATAGGGGCCACAGGGACAGTAGACGAGCAGTACTTC	TRBV19	TRBJ2-7	TRBD1	few
CASSVGVGGSKNTEAFF	TGTGCCAGCAGCGTAGGGGTTGGTGGCTCAAAGAACACTGAAGCTTTCTTT	TRBV9	TRBJ1-1	-	many
CASSLESLGSEAFF	TGTGCCAGCAGCTTGGAATCGCTGGGATCTGAAGCTTTCTTT	TRBV5-8	TRBJ1-1	-	many
CASSPSGWDYEQYF	TGTGCCAGTAGTCCGTCGGGTTGGGACTACGAGCAGTACTTC	TRBV19	TRBJ2-7	-	few
CASSQDSGDQASTDTQYF	TGCGCCAGCAGCCAAGATTCCGGGGACCAAGCTAGCACAGATACGCAGTATTTT	TRBV4-1	TRBJ2-3	-	-
CASSQDLPESRTGELFF	TGTGCCAGCAGCCAAGATCTCCCGGAGAGCCGGACCGGGGAGCTGTTTTTT	TRBV3-2	TRBJ2-2	-	-
CASSSQKTRTGFTF	TGTGCCAGCAGCTCCCAGAAGACAAGGACAGGGTTTACCTTC	TRBV7-2	TRBJ1-2	TRBD1	few
CASRADRGNQPQHF	TGTGCCAGCAGAGCCGACAGGGGTAATCAGCCCCAGCATTTT	TRBV12-3/TRBV12-4	TRBJ1-5	TRBD1	few